This T cell receptor beta chain was sequenced for a study of OX40 agonist ivuxolimab in advanced cancers. The overall study: Prior checkpoint blockade (anti-PD-1, anti-PD-L1 or anti-CTLA-4) was permitted; around 39% had it.

V was cut by 1 base and J by 4 bases, with 11 bases left in between. Per the germline V gene, CDR1 is SEHNR and CDR2 is FQNEAQ (reference sequence). The CDR3 runs 14 residues. Repertoires were generated with immunoSEQ multiplex PCR, while TCRdb's copy carries only in-frame clones and drops some. The sample consists of around 100,000 clones, approximately 90% of them appearing once. The TCR was taken from an adult with an advanced solid tumor such as melanoma, head and neck, liver or kidney cancer. The genes are TRBV7-9 and TRBJ2-7, with D hard to call. Sequences were derived from CD4+ or CD8+ T cells sorted from blood, sampled in a trial of the OX40 agonist ivuxolimab. CDR3 DNA: TGTGCCAGCAGCTTAGATGGTAGCCGATACGAGCAGTACTTC. Encoded protein: CASSLDGSRYEQYF.